This T cell receptor beta chain is from a study of CD8+ T cells in alopecia areata. Study-level findings and limits: It was less clear whether patients shared TCRs than it was in mice, possibly because of HLA. Compared with normal scalp, lesional scalp had higher clonality and more expanded CD8+ clones. Scalp samples also yield sequences of resident alphabeta T cells from normal skin.

In regard to this clone: The antigen remains undetermined.

This CDR3 is built from 13 residues. V was shortened by 0 bases and J by 6 bases, with 10 bases between the two germline ends. The germline gives CDR1 SGDLS, CDR2 YYNGEE. Sorting from PBMCs produced CD4+ and CD8+ T cells. cDNA reverse transcribed from extracted RNA served as the sequencing template. Method: immunoSEQ multiplex PCR; TCRdb's copy keeps in-frame clones and lacks some. The sample has roughly 150,000 clones; around two thirds are singletons. The chain recombines TRBV9 with TRBJ2-7, with D hard to call. Sequencing was performed on CD8+ T cells sorted from blood. This clonotype originated in a human donor in good health. CDR3 amino acids: CASSVGPSGEQYF. CDR3 DNA: TGTGCCAGCAGCGTAGGCCCCTCGGGCGAGCAGTACTTC.